The rows below give T cell receptor beta chains drawn from one sample of a study of blood T cell repertoires in COVID-19. Here immunoSEQ multiplex PCR was the method, and the copy in TCRdb shows in-frame clones only, minus some. The sample has a few hundred thousand clones, roughly 80% seen once. The specimen sequenced was peripheral blood. The source is a woman under 30 with acute or convalescent COVID-19. The CDR3 runs from the conserved cysteine through the conserved F or W. The order of the fields is J gene, clone size, D gene, V gene, CDR3 DNA, CDR3 protein. The D gene is left open where the match is weak. Only some rows state a clone size, as once, few, many or a class for expanded clones.

TRBJ2-7 | - | TRBD1 | TRBV30 | TGTGCCTGGGGGACAGCATCAACCTACGAGCAGTACTTC | CAWGTASTYEQYF
TRBJ1-2 | - | TRBD1 | TRBV4-2 | TGTGCCAGCAGCCAAACTCCCACTTCACAGGGGCGATCGGAAGGCTACACCTTC | CASSQTPTSQGRSEGYTF
TRBJ1-5 | - | - | TRBV7-2 | TGTGCCAGCAGCTCACAGGGCGCTAGCAATCAGCCCCAGCATTTT | CASSSQGASNQPQHF
TRBJ1-1 | - | - | TRBV5-6 | TGTGCCAGCAGCTTGGGGTTCGGCACTGAAGCTTTCTTT | CASSLGFGTEAFF
TRBJ1-2 | - | TRBD1 | TRBV5-4 | TGTGCCAGCAGCTCGGACAGGGAAGCTAACTATGGCTACACCTTC | CASSSDREANYGYTF
TRBJ1-2 | once | - | TRBV6-2/TRBV6-3 | TGTGCCAGCAGTCTCCTTAACTATGGCTACACCTTC | CASSLLNYGYTF
TRBJ2-3 | - | TRBD2 | TRBV30 | TGTGCCTGGAGTCCGGGGGGGACCTCCACAGATACGCAGTATTTT | CAWSPGGTSTDTQYF
TRBJ2-7 | - | TRBD2 | TRBV13 | TGTGCCAGCAGCTTAGCCACCGACGAATACCAGACTAGCGCCGGTTACGAGCAGTACTTC | CASSLATDEYQTSAGYEQYF
TRBJ2-3 | few | - | TRBV6-2/TRBV6-3 | TGTGCCAGCAGTTACGATAGCGGATTCACAGATACGCAGTATTTT | CASSYDSGFTDTQYF
TRBJ2-2 | - | - | TRBV3-1/TRBV3-2 | TGTGCCAGCAGCCAAGATTCAGGGTGGTACGGGGAGCTGTTTTTT | CASSQDSGWYGELFF
TRBJ1-6 | - | TRBD1 | TRBV19 | TGTGCCAGTACCAGGGGGGAGGTCTCACCCCTCCACTTT | CASTRGEVSPLHF
TRBJ1-1 | - | - | TRBV19 | TGTGCCAGTAGCATCTCCAGGGGACGCCCTGAAGCTTTCTTT | CASSISRGRPEAFF
TRBJ2-1 | - | - | TRBV7-7 | TGTGCTAGCAGCTCCAATCGGGTGGCGGGGAAGGGTGAGCAGTTCTTC | CASSSNRVAGKGEQFF
TRBJ1-6 | - | TRBD1 | TRBV9 | TGTGCCAGCAGCGCGGACAGGGGAGGGGATTCACCCCTCCACTTT | CASSADRGGDSPLHF
TRBJ2-7 | - | - | TRBV5-1 | TGCGCCAGCACCCCTCCAGGCAGCCGCTACGAGCAGTACTTC | CASTPPGSRYEQYF
TRBJ2-7 | once | TRBD2 | TRBV5-4 | TGTGCCAGCAGCACCCTCGAGGCGGGAGGCGCCGAGCAGTACTTC | CASSTLEAGGAEQYF
TRBJ1-5 | - | - | TRBV5-8 | TGTGCCAGCTCGACAGATAGAAATCAGCCCCAGCATTTT | CASSTDRNQPQHF
TRBJ2-4 | once | TRBD2 | TRBV10-3 | TGTGCCATCGGGACTAGCGGGAGGGCGGGCATTCAGTACTTC | CAIGTSGRAGIQYF
TRBJ2-7 | - | - | TRBV6-5 | TGTGCCAGCAGTAACCTTCTACCCTACGAGCAGTACTTC | CASSNLLPYEQYF
TRBJ1-1 | - | - | TRBV30 | TGTGCCTGGAGGCGACAGGTCTACACTGAAGCTTTCTTT | CAWRRQVYTEAFF
TRBJ1-1 | - | - | TRBV5-6 | TGTGCCAGCAGCCTCGGAGTGAACACTGAAGCTTTCTTT | CASSLGVNTEAFF
TRBJ1-3 | - | - | TRBV7-6 | TGTGCCAGCAGCCCCGGACAGTTCTCTGGAAACACCATATATTTT | CASSPGQFSGNTIYF
TRBJ2-5 | once | - | TRBV15 | TGTGCCACCAGCAGAGGGAGAGGGTTGGTGACCCAGTACTTC | CATSRGRGLVTQYF
TRBJ1-1 | - | - | TRBV12-3/TRBV12-4 | TGTGCCAGCAGTTTCGGGAACACTGAAGCTTTCTTT | CASSFGNTEAFF